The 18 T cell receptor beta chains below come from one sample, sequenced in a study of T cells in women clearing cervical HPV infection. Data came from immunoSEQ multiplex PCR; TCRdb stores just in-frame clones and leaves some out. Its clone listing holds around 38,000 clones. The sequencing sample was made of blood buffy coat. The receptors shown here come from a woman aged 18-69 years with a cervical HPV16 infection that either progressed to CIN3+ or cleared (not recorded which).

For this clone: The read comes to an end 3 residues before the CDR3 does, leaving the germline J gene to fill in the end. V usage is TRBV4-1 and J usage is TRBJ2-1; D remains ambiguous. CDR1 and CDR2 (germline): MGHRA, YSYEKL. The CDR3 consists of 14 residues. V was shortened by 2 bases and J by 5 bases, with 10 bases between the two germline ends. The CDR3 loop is CASSQFVQNNEQFF. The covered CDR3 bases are TGCGCCAGCAGCCAATTCGTACAAAACAATGAG.

CDR3 in amino acids: CSAREGTGDGVGHGYTF. The CDR3 DNA, read in part, is TGCAGTGCTAGAGAGGGGACAGGCGATGGGGTAGGTCATGGC. This chain connects TRBV20-1 to TRBJ1-2; TRBD1 matches at 8 bases. With the read ending 3 residues before the CDR3 end, the germline J gene is used to fill in that end. The CDR3 totals 17 residues. CDR1 and CDR2 from the germline V gene are DFQATT and SNEGSKA (reference sequence). J gave up 6 bases and V 0 bases, and 15 bases lay outside the gene matches.

The CDR3 bases that were read are TGTGCCAGCAGCCCGGGGACTAGCGCAGATACG. This codes for CASSPGTSADT. The whole CDR3 protein reads CASSPGTSADTQYF. The chain couples TRBV7-9 to TRBJ2-3; TRBD2 matches 10 bases. Read sequence stops 3 residues before the CDR3 end, and the germline J gene provides the missing end. Germline assignment: CDR1 SEHNR and CDR2 FQNEAQ (reference sequence). V was pared by 5 bases and J by 4 bases, with 3 bases of the junction left unmatched. The CDR3 consists of 14 residues.

The covered CDR3 bases are TGTGCCAGCAGCTTATGGGGCGAGACC. This translates into CASSLWGET. Given in full, the CDR3 is CASSLWGETQYF. The gene calls are TRBV7-3 and TRBJ2-5; D perhaps matches TRBD1 (5 bases). The read ends 3 residues before the CDR3 terminus; that terminus is restored from the germline J gene. The ends were cut back, 2 bases at V and 5 bases at J, with 6 bases in the middle. In germline, CDR1 is SGHTA, CDR2 FQGTGA. The CDR3 totals 12 residues.

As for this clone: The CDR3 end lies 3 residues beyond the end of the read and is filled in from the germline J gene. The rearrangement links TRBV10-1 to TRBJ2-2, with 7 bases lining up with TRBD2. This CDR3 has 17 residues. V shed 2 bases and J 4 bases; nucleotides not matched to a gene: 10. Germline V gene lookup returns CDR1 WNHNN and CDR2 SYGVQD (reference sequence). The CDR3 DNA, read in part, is TGCGCCAGCAGTGAGGCCAACCCGGGGGGAGTCACCGGGGAG. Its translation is CASSEANPGGVTGE. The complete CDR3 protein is CASSEANPGGVTGELFF.

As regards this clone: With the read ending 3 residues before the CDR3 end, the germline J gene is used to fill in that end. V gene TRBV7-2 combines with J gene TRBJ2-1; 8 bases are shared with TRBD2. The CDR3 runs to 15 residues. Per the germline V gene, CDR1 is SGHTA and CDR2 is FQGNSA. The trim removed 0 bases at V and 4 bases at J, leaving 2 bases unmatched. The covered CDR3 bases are TGTGCCAGCAGCTTAGCTAGCGGGGTTTACAATGAG. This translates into CASSLASGVYNE. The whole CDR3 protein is CASSLASGVYNEQFF. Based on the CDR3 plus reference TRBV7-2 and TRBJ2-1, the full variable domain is GAGVSQSPSNKVTEKGKDVELRCDPISGHTALYWYRQSLGQGLEFLIYFQGNSAPDKSGLPSDRFSAERTGGSVSTLTIQRTQQEDSAVYLCASSLASGVYNEQFFGPGTRLTVL.

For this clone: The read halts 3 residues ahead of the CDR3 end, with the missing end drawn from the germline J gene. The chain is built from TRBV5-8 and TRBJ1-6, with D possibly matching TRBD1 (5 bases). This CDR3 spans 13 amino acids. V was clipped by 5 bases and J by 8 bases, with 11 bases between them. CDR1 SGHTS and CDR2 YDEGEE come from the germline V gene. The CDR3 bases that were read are TGTGCCAGCAGTAGGGGCCGGTATTCACCC. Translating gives CASSRGRYSP. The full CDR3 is CASSRGRYSPLHF.

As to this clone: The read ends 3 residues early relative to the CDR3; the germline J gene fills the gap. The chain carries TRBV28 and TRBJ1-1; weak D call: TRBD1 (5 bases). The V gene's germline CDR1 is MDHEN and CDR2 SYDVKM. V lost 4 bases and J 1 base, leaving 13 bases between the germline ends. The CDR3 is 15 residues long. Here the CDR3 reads CASSSPQGGNTEAFF. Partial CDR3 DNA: TGTGCCAGCAGTTCCCCGCAGGGAGGGAACACTGAA.

The CDR3 sequence is CASSQDSGEHYGYTF. CDR3 DNA, as far as it was read: TGCGCCAGCAGCCAAGACTCGGGGGAACACTATGGC. This chain uses TRBV4-1 with TRBJ1-2; D perhaps matches TRBD1 (5 bases). The CDR3 end lies 3 residues beyond the end of the read and is filled in from the germline J gene. This CDR3 is 15 amino acids long. Trimming stripped 0 bases from V and 3 bases from J, with 11 bases between. The germline gives CDR1 MGHRA, CDR2 YSYEKL.

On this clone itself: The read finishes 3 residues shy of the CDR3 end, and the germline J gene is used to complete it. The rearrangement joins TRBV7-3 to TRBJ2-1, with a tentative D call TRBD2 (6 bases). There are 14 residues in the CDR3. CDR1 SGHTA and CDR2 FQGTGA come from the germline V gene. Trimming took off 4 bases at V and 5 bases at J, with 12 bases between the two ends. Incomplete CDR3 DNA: TGTGCCAGCAGCTCTCCGGGACTTCACAATGAG. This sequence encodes CASSSPGLHNE. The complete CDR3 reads CASSSPGLHNEQFF.

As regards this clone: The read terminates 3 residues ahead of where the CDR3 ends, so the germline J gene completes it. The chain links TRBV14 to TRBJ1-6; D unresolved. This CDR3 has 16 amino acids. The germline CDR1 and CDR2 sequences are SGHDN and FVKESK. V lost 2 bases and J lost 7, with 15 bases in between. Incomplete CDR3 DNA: TGTGCCAGCAGCCAAAGACACCTCTCCCGAAATTCACCC. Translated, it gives CASSQRHLSRNSP. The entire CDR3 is CASSQRHLSRNSPLHF. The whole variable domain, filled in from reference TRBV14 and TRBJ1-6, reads EAGVTQFPSHSVIEKGQTVTLRCDPISGHDNLYWYRRVMGKEIKFLLHFVKESKQDESGMPNNRFLAERTGGTYSTLKVQPAELEDSGVYFCASSQRHLSRNSPLHFGNGTRLTVT.

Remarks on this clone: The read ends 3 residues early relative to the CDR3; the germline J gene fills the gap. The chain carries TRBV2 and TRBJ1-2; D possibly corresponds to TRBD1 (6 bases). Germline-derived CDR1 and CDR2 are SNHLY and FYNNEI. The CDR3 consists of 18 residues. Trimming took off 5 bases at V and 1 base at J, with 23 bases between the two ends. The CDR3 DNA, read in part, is TGTGCCAGCAGTCTTACCCGGGGGGGCCGCAATATTAACTATGGC. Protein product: CASSLTRGGRNINYG. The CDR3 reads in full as CASSLTRGGRNINYGYTF.

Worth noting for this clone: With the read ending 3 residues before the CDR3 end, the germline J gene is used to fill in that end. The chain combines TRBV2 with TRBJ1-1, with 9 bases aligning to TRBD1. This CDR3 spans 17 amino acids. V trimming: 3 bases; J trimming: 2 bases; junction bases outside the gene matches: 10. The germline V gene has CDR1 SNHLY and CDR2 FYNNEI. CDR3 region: CASSEAWTGDLNTEAFF. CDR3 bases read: TGTGCCAGCAGTGAGGCGTGGACAGGGGACCTTAACACTGAA.

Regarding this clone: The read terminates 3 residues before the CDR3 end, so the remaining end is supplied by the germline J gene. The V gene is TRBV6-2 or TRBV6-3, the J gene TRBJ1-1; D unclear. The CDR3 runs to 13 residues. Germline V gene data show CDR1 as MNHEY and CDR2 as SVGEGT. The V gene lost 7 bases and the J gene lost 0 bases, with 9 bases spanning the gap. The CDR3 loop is CASNTNMNTEAFF. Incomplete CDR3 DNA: TGTGCCAGCAATACAAACATGAACACTGAA.

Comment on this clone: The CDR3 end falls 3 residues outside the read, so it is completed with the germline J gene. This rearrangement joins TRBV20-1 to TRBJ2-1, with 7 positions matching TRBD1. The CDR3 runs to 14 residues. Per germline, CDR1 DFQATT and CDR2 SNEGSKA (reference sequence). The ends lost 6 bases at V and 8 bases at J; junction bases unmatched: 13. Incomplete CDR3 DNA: TGCAGTGCGGGGCCAGGGGGTCCAGCGGATGAG. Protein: CSAGPGGPADE. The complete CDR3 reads CSAGPGGPADEQFF.

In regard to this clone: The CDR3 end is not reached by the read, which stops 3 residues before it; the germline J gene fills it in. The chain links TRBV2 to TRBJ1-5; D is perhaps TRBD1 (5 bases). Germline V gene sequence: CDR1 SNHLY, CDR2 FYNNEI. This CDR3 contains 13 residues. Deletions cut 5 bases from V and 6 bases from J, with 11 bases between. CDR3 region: CASSFLGLQPQHF. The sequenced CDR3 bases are TGTGCCAGCAGTTTCTTGGGGCTTCAGCCC.

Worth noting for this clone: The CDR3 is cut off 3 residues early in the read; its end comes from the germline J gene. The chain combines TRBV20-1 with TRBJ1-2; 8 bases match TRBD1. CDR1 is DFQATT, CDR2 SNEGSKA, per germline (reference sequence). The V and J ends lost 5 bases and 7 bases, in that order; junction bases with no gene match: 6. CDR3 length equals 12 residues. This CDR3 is CSAYQGAGGYTF. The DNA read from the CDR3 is TGCAGTGCTTATCAGGGGGCGGGTGGC.

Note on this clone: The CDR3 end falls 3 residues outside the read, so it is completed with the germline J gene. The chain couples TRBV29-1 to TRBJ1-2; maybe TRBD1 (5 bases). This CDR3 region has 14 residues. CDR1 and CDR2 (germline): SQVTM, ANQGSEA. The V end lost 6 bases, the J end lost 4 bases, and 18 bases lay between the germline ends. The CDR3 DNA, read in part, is TGCAGCGTGTACCCAACCGACAGCTCCTATGGC. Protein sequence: CSVYPTDSSYG. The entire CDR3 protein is CSVYPTDSSYGYTF.